Reported below is one T cell receptor (beta chain). Its specificity is not known. V was clipped by 7 bases and J by 4 bases, with 16 bases between them. The CDR3 is 14 residues long. CDR1 and CDR2 from the germline V gene are SGHDT and YYEEEE. Clones were sequenced by immunoSEQ multiplex PCR, and TCRdb holds only the in-frame ones, with some missing. The sample holds a few hundred thousand clones, approximately 74% seen once. These data belong to a study of shared clonotypes between healthy human individuals. Study conclusions and caveats: The naive CD4 repertoires of a handful of donors were compared, and roughly 5% of clonotypes were shared.

The sequencing sample was made of memory CD4+ T cells sorted from blood. Subset noted: CD45RA-negative fraction. The receptor was isolated from a man aged 25 to 45 in good health. V gene TRBV5-6 combines with J gene TRBJ2-3; a possible D gene is TRBD1 (6 bases). The DNA of the CDR3 is TGTGCCAGCGGACCTCCCGGACAGTCAGATACGCAGTATTTT. Protein sequence: CASGPPGQSDTQYF. Together with reference TRBV5-6 and TRBJ2-3, the CDR3 gives the full variable domain: DAGVTQSPTHLIKTRGQQVTLRCSPKSGHDTVSWYQQALGQGPQFIFQYYEEEERQRGNFPDRFSGHQFPNYSSELNVNALLLGDSALYLCASGPPGQSDTQYFGPGTRLTVL.